The present entry profiles one TCR beta chain with its context. The antigen is not known. This specimen comes from a study of graft-versus-host responses after intestinal transplantation. The table came from immunoSEQ multiplex PCR; TCRdb's copy has only in-frame clones and leaves some out. The sample lists 75,000 to 100,000 clones, around 83% occurring once. The TCR sequence derives from a human donor who received an intestinal transplant. The source material was unstimulated CD8+ T cells sorted from spleen or lymph node cells, sampled before intestinal transplant.

The CDR3 sequence: CATLRGNTEAFF. The DNA for the CDR3 is TGTGCGACCCTCCGAGGGAACACTGAAGCTTTCTTT. The chain uses TRBV6-5 and TRBJ1-1; the D is unclear. CDR3 length equals 12 residues. Germline V lookup: CDR1 MNHEY, CDR2 SVGAGI.